One T cell receptor (beta chain) is described in this entry. The antigen is not known. This sample was taken from a study of persistence of HIV-infected CD4 T cells. Cells were stimulated with overlapping HIV-1 Gag 15-mer peptides. CD40L/CD69 double-negative CD45RO-high memory CD4+ T cells were collected. Stimulated PBMCs had first been depleted of CD8+ T cells. The CDR3 runs to 15 residues. Trimming cost V 0 bases and J 4 bases; bases outside gene matches: 5. The V gene's germline CDR1 is SGDLS and CDR2 YYNGEE. Sequencing used immunoSEQ version 4 in survey mode. Sequencing used immunoSEQ multiplex PCR; TCRdb keeps in-frame clones, though not all of them. The sample carries 35,000 to 45,000 clones, 85% recorded once. Study results and caveats: Degenerate expanded CDR3beta sequences were enriched among CMV- and Gag-responding cells.

The receptor was derived from an adult with HIV. The donor label of this sample is uncertain. Sequenced material: cultured CD4+ T cells from PBMCs, taken from a patient who received antiretroviral therapy. The chain combines TRBV9 with TRBJ1-2; 8 bases agree with TRBD1. CDR3 nucleotide sequence: TGTGCCAGCAGCGTAGGGACAGGGACACTCTATGGCTACACCTTC. It encodes CASSVGTGTLYGYTF.